Listed below are T cell receptor beta chains from one sample, sequenced in a study of radiation and T cells in renal cell carcinoma. Clones were read by immunoSEQ multiplex PCR, and TCRdb kept only the in-frame ones, dropping some. This table holds 120,000 to 150,000 clones, about 88% found once. The sample here was blood, taken from a patient whose treatment included radiotherapy and nephrectomy. All receptors derive from a woman between 45 and 65 years old with renal cell carcinoma. The CDR3 runs from the conserved cysteine through the conserved F or W. Fields, in order: V gene, D gene, J gene, clone size, CDR3 DNA, CDR3 protein. D genes are given only for firm matches. The size of a clone is reported for some rows only, either as once, few or many, or as a class for expanded clones.

v_call: TRBV7-7; d_call: TRBD2; j_call: TRBJ2-7; clone_size: .; cdr3_nt: TGTGCCAGCAGCTGGGACTGGGGGGGAGAGGGCGAGCAGTACTTC; cdr3_aa: CASSWDWGGEGEQYF
v_call: TRBV2; d_call: .; j_call: TRBJ1-2; clone_size: .; cdr3_nt: TGTGCCAGCAGGGCAAGGACCGCGAACTATGGCTACACCTTC; cdr3_aa: CASRARTANYGYTF
v_call: TRBV5-6; d_call: TRBD2; j_call: TRBJ2-5; clone_size: .; cdr3_nt: TGTGCCAGCAGCTTGGTCCCTAGCGGGGTCCCCGAGACCCAGTACTTC; cdr3_aa: CASSLVPSGVPETQYF
v_call: TRBV7-8; d_call: TRBD1; j_call: TRBJ2-2; clone_size: .; cdr3_nt: TGTGCCAGCAGCTTAGAGGAGTGGCAGGGGGCCGGGGAGCTGTTTTTT; cdr3_aa: CASSLEEWQGAGELFF
v_call: TRBV6-5; d_call: TRBD1; j_call: TRBJ1-2; clone_size: .; cdr3_nt: TGTGCCAGCAGTTACGACAGGGAAGTTAACTATGGCTACACCTTC; cdr3_aa: CASSYDREVNYGYTF
v_call: TRBV4-2; d_call: .; j_call: TRBJ1-1; clone_size: .; cdr3_nt: TGTGCCAGCAGCTGGACCGGCCTGCAAGCAGTCTTT; cdr3_aa: CASSWTGLQAVF
v_call: TRBV5-6; d_call: .; j_call: TRBJ2-7; clone_size: once; cdr3_nt: TGTGCCAGCAGCTTGGACGGACGGAGCTACGAGCAGTACTTC; cdr3_aa: CASSLDGRSYEQYF
v_call: TRBV7-2; d_call: .; j_call: TRBJ1-1; clone_size: .; cdr3_nt: TGTGCCAGCAGCTTAGTGGCAGGGGTACCTGAAGCTTTCTTT; cdr3_aa: CASSLVAGVPEAFF
v_call: TRBV5-1; d_call: .; j_call: TRBJ2-7; clone_size: few; cdr3_nt: TGCGCCAGCAGCCGACCGGGGGAGCAGTACTTC; cdr3_aa: CASSRPGEQYF
v_call: TRBV27; d_call: .; j_call: TRBJ2-3; clone_size: .; cdr3_nt: TGTGCCAGCAGTATGTCAGGGACCAACGAGAAAAGTGCAGATACGCAGTATTTT; cdr3_aa: CASSMSGTNEKSADTQYF
v_call: TRBV19; d_call: .; j_call: TRBJ1-3; clone_size: once; cdr3_nt: TGTGCCGGGGCCTCCACCCGGGGAAACACCATATATTTT; cdr3_aa: CAGASTRGNTIYF
v_call: TRBV6-5; d_call: .; j_call: TRBJ2-3; clone_size: .; cdr3_nt: TGTGCCAGCACAGATACCCCTATTCAGTATTTT; cdr3_aa: CASTDTPIQYF
v_call: TRBV6-5; d_call: .; j_call: TRBJ1-1; clone_size: once; cdr3_nt: TGTGCCAGCAGTTCAGGGGAGGACACTGAAGCTTTCTTT; cdr3_aa: CASSSGEDTEAFF
v_call: TRBV30; d_call: .; j_call: TRBJ1-3; clone_size: .; cdr3_nt: TGTGCCTCCATTTCAGGGTTCTCTGGAAACACCATATATTTT; cdr3_aa: CASISGFSGNTIYF
v_call: TRBV4-1; d_call: .; j_call: TRBJ2-5; clone_size: .; cdr3_nt: TGCGCCAGCAGCCAGGGGGGTTCATTCGAAGAGACCCAGTACTTC; cdr3_aa: CASSQGGSFEETQYF
v_call: TRBV4-3; d_call: .; j_call: TRBJ1-1; clone_size: .; cdr3_nt: TGCGCCAGCAGCCAACGGGCAGGCGCTGAAGCTTTCTTT; cdr3_aa: CASSQRAGAEAFF
v_call: TRBV4-3; d_call: TRBD1; j_call: TRBJ1-2; clone_size: .; cdr3_nt: TGCGCCAGCAGCCAAGACTCGACAGGGCATGGCTACACCTTC; cdr3_aa: CASSQDSTGHGYTF